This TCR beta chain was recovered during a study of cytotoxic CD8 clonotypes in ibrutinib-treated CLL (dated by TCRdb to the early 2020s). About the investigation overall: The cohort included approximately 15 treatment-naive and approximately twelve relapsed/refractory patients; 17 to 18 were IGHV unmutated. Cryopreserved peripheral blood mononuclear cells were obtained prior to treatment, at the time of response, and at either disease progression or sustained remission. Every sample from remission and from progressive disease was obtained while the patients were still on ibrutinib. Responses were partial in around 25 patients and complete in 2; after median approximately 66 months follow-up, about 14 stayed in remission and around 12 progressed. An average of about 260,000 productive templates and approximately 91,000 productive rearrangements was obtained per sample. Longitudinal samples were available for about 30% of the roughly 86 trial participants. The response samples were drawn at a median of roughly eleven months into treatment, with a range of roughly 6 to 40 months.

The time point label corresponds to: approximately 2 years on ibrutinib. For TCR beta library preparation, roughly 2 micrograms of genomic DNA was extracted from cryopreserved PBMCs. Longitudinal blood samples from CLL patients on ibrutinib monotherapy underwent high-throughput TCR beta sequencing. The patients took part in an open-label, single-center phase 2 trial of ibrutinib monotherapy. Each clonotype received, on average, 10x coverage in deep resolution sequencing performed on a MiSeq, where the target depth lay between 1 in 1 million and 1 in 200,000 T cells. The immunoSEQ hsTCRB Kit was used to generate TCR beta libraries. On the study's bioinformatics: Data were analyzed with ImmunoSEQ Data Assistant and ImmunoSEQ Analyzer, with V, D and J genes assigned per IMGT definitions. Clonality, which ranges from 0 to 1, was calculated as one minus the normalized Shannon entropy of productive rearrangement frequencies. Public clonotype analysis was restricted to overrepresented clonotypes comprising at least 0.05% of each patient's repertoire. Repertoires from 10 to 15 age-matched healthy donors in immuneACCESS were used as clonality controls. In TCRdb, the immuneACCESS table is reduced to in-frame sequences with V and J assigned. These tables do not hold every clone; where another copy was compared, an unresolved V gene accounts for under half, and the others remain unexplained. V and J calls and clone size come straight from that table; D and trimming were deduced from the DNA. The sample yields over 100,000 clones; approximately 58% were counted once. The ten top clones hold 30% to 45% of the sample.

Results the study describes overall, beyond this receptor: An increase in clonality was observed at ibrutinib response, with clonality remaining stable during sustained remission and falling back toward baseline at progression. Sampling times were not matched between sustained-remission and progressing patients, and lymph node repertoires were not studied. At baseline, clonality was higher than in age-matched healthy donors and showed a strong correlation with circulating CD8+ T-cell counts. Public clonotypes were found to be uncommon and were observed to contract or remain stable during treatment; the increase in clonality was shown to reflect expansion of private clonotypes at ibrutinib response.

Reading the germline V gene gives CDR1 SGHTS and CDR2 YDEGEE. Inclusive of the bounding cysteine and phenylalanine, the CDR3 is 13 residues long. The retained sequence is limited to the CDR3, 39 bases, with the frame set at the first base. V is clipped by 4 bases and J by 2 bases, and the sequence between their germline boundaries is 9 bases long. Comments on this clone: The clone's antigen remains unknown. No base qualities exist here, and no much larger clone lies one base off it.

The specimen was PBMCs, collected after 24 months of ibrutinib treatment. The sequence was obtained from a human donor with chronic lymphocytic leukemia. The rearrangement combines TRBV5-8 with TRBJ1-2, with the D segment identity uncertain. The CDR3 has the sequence CASSTGLNYGYTF. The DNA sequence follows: TGTGCCAGCAGCACCGGCCTAAACTATGGCTACACCTTC.